These 5 T cell receptor beta chains came from one sample sequenced in a study of T cell changes during pregnancy in multiple sclerosis. The repertoire was sequenced with immunoSEQ multiplex PCR; TCRdb's copy has only in-frame clones and lacks some. The repertoire holds fewer than 60,000 clones, approximately 90% seen once, with 3% to 4.5% in the top ten. The sequencing here drew on peripheral blood, taken after pregnancy. The receptor source for this set is a female donor in good health, enrolled as a control in a pregnancy study.

J is TRBJ2-6 and V is TRBV18; 8 bases line up with TRBD1. The CDR3 has 18 amino acids. The germline CDR1 and CDR2 sequences are KGHSH and LQKENI. V shed 5 bases, J shed 0 bases, and the junction held 9 bases outside the gene matches. CDR3 sequence reads: CASSILQGATSGANVLTF. CDR3 DNA: TGTGCCAGCTCAATCCTCCAGGGGGCCACCTCTGGGGCCAACGTCCTGACTTTC.

This chain connects TRBV4-3 to TRBJ1-1, with D maybe TRBD1 (6 bases). Germline CDR1 LGHNA, CDR2 YSLEER. V was clipped by 4 bases and J by 4 bases, with 10 bases between them. CDR3 length: 13 residues. The CDR3 bases are TGCGCCAGCAGCCGAGGGGGAAGCACTGAAGCTTTCTTT. This codes for CASSRGGSTEAFF.

The gene calls are TRBV2 and TRBJ2-2, with D unclear. This CDR3 spans 12 amino acids. Trimming took off 7 bases at V and 3 bases at J, with 6 bases between the two ends. Germline CDR1 reads SNHLY; CDR2 reads FYNNEI. The CDR3 coding sequence is TGTGCCAGCACACTGGACACCGGGGAGCTGTTTTTT. Translation: CASTLDTGELFF.

This clone was counted once. This chain uses TRBV25-1 with TRBJ2-6; no firm D call. Germline CDR1 is MGHDK and CDR2 is SYGVNS. The CDR3 has 15 amino acids. V was cut by 3 bases and J by 1 base, with 7 bases left in between. CDR3 residues: CASSDGPSGANVLTF. In DNA, the CDR3 is TGTGCCAGCAGTGATGGGCCTTCTGGGGCCAACGTCCTGACTTTC.

The chain carries TRBV7-9 and TRBJ2-5; weak D call: TRBD1 (6 bases). This CDR3 comprises 17 residues. Germline loops: CDR1 SEHNR, CDR2 FQNEAQ (reference sequence). The V and J ends lost 4 bases and 1 base respectively, with 19 bases between them. The CDR3 loop reads CASSSHRTAGGQETQYF. In DNA form, the CDR3 reads TGTGCCAGCAGCTCTCATAGGACAGCTGGCGGCCAAGAGACCCAGTACTTC.